The 26 T cell receptor beta chains reported below all come from one sample, sequenced in a study of CD8 T cells in ankylosing spondylitis. TCRdb called the 5' RACE reads again in MiXCR, with one record for every CDR3 protein. This table holds about 220,000 distinct CDR3 sequences, about 10% found once. Sequencing used blood, either unsorted or a sorted T cell fraction (not recorded which). These receptors were obtained from a male donor with ankylosing spondylitis or in good health (not recorded which).

As regards this clonotype: This may be a read error, as it is one base from a much larger clone. This chain joins TRBV20-1 and TRBJ2-2; 8 positions match TRBD1. CDR3 length: 15 residues. Germline V gives CDR1 DFQATT, CDR2 SNEGSKA (reference sequence). The CDR3: CSAQGAGGDTGGLFF. Here the CDR3 DNA reads TGCAGTGCCCAAGGGGCAGGGGGCGACACCGGGGGGCTGTTTTTT.

This clonotype was detected many times. J is TRBJ1-5 and V is TRBV12-3 or TRBV12-4; D unclear. The CDR3 sequence is 12 residues long. The V end was cut by 6 bases, the J end by 6 bases, with 9 bases between. The CDR3: CASSRERQPQHF. The CDR3 region has the DNA TGTGCCAGCAGCCGGGAACGTCAGCCCCAGCATTTT.

This clonotype has a count of ten or more. V is TRBV20-1 and J is TRBJ1-5; 7 bases are shared with TRBD1. CDR1 DFQATT and CDR2 SNEGSKA come from the germline V gene (reference sequence). The CDR3 has 15 amino acids. Trimming removed 4 bases from V and 0 bases from J; junction bases left unmatched: 6. CDR3 protein: CSAIRDSNSNQPQHF. In nucleotides, the CDR3 is TGCAGTGCTATTAGGGACAGCAATAGCAATCAGCCCCAGCATTTT.

In regard to this clonotype: In this CDR3 the conserved last residue, phenylalanine or tryptophan, is missing, so a read error is likely. The rearrangement links TRBV3-1 to TRBJ2-2; D might be TRBD1 or TRBD2, each matching 5 bases. From germline, CDR1 is LGHDT and CDR2 YNNKEL (reference sequence). This CDR3 has 15 residues. For the CDR3, the DNA is TGTGCCAGCAGCCCCAGGGATTTCGGCACCGGGGAACTGTTTTAT. Protein product: CASSPRDFGTGELFY.

The rearrangement joins TRBV28 to TRBJ2-2; tentative D call: TRBD2 (7 bases). The CDR3 is 15 amino acids. CDR1 and CDR2 (germline): MDHEN, SYDVKM. The V and J ends lost 6 bases and 2 bases respectively, with 13 bases between them. This chain's CDR3 is CASRPGGLNTGELFF. The CDR3, as DNA: TGTGCCAGCAGGCCCGGGGGGCTCAACACCGGGGAGCTGTTTTTT. Variable domain in full (rest from reference TRBV28 and TRBJ2-2): DVKVTQSSRYLVKRTGEKVFLECVQDMDHENMFWYRQDPGLGLRLIYFSYDVKMKEKGDIPEGYSVSREKKERFSLILESASTNQTSMYLCASRPGGLNTGELFFGEGSRLTVL.

With regard to this clonotype: A read error is possible here, since a much larger clone lies one base away. This sequence joins TRBV5-1 and TRBJ1-1, with 7 bases identical to TRBD1. Trimming at V came to 7 bases and at J to 4 bases, leaving 16 bases not matched to a gene. The germline V gene encodes CDR1 SGHRS and CDR2 YFSETQ. CDR3 size: 16 residues. Here the CDR3 reads CASGSDRQGRGTEAFF. The CDR3 DNA is TGCGCCAGCGGATCAGACCGACAGGGAAGAGGCACTGAAGCTTTCTTT.

A note on this clonotype: This may be a read error: a much more frequent sequence differs by one nucleotide. The chain has TRBV9 and TRBJ2-1; tentatively, D is TRBD1 (6 bases). Trimming shortened V by 0 bases and J by 4 bases, and 20 bases separated the two germline ends. CDR3 size: 18 residues. CDR1 is SGDLS, CDR2 YYNGEE, per germline. The CDR3 spells CASSVAPLQGSSYNEQFF. The CDR3 DNA sequence: TGTGCCAGCAGCGTAGCTCCTCTTCAGGGGTCGAGTTACAATGAGCAGTTCTTC.

In its sample, this clonotype was seen a few times. V usage is TRBV5-1 and J usage is TRBJ1-5; no definite D call. The V end was cut by 4 bases, the J end by 0 bases, with 11 bases between. Germline V lookup: CDR1 SGHRS, CDR2 YFSETQ. The CDR3 is 15 residues long. CDR3: CASSTEQPSNQPQHF. DNA for the CDR3: TGCGCCAGCAGCACAGAACAGCCTAGCAATCAGCCCCAGCATTTT.

The J gene is TRBJ2-3, the V gene TRBV12-3 or TRBV12-4; D gene unclear. The CDR3 loop spans 13 amino acids. V lost 7 bases to trimming and J lost 2 bases, with 10 bases between them. CDR3 sequence: CASTSEVTDTQYF. The CDR3 DNA reads TGTGCCAGCACCTCCGAAGTCACAGATACGCAGTATTTT.

This clonotype was recorded at least ten times. V usage is TRBV27 and J usage is TRBJ2-1; 8 nucleotides line up with TRBD1. V lost 5 bases, J lost 4 bases, and 7 bases stayed unmatched. Germline values: CDR1 MNHEY, CDR2 SMNVEV (reference sequence). This CDR3 contains 15 residues. The CDR3 sequence is CASSMQGALYNEQFF. The DNA of the CDR3 is TGTGCCAGCAGTATGCAGGGGGCCCTATACAATGAGCAGTTCTTC.

This clonotype was counted between two and nine times. V and J are TRBV12-3 or TRBV12-4 and TRBJ1-1, with D tentatively TRBD1 (5 bases). Trimming left V 5 bases short and J 0 bases short, with 13 bases between. The CDR3 sequence is 15 residues long. The CDR3: CASSDRQRMNTEAFF. CDR3 DNA: TGTGCCAGCAGTGATCGACAGCGAATGAACACTGAAGCTTTCTTT.

The chain joins TRBV20-1 to TRBJ2-7; the match to TRBD1 covers 7 bases. V lost 3 bases to trimming and J lost 4 bases; unmatched junction nucleotides: 9. Looked up from germline, CDR1 is DFQATT and CDR2 is SNEGSKA (reference sequence). The CDR3 has 14 amino acids. This CDR3 is CSASSPGQAYEQYF. Written as DNA, the CDR3 is TGCAGTGCTAGCTCCCCTGGACAGGCTTACGAGCAGTACTTC.

This clonotype was seen repeatedly, ten times or more. V is TRBV12-3 or TRBV12-4 and J is TRBJ2-7, with TRBD2 matching 7 bases. The J segment lost 7 bases and the V segment lost 6 bases, leaving 15 bases of the junction unmatched. The CDR3 has 15 residues. The CDR3 here is CASSPGSGEGGEQYF. The CDR3 nucleotides are TGTGCCAGCAGCCCAGGTTCGGGGGAGGGAGGTGAGCAGTACTTC.

This clonotype was seen more than once but under ten times. This chain joins TRBV20-1 and TRBJ2-7, with D possibly called TRBD1 or TRBD2 (5 bases each). CDR1 and CDR2 (germline): DFQATT, SNEGSKA (reference sequence). The CDR3 runs to 12 residues. The CDR3 bases are TGCAGCCTAGGGGACGGAGACTACGAGCAGTACTTC. Its translation: CSLGDGDYEQYF.

This clonotype was observed at least ten times. The rearrangement links TRBV7-3 to TRBJ2-2; weak D call: TRBD2 (5 bases). CDR3 length equals 13 residues. V lost 2 bases to trimming and J lost 7 bases, with 8 bases between them. Germline V gene sequence: CDR1 SGHTA, CDR2 FQGTGA. Written as DNA, the CDR3 is TGTGCCAGCAGCTTATCGAGGGACGGGGAGCTGTTTTTT. As protein: CASSLSRDGELFF.

This chain connects TRBV12-3 or TRBV12-4 to TRBJ2-1, with 11 bases fitting TRBD1. The CDR3 length is 15 residues. Unmatched junction bases numbered 3, after V lost 4 bases and J lost 4 bases. CDR3 bases: TGTGCCAGCAGTTACGGGACAGGGGGATACAATGAGCAGTTCTTC. Translation gives CASSYGTGGYNEQFF.

This clonotype appeared many times. This chain links TRBV27 with TRBJ2-2, with a weak D call TRBD1 (6 bases). The CDR3 runs 15 residues. Per germline, CDR1 MNHEY and CDR2 SMNVEV (reference sequence). V gave up 2 bases and J gave up 3 bases, with 10 bases separating them. The CDR3: CASSLHRADTGELFF. CDR3 DNA: TGTGCCAGCAGTTTACACAGGGCAGACACCGGGGAGCTGTTTTTT.

This clonotype was counted many times. The gene calls are TRBV5-1 and TRBJ2-1, with D possibly called TRBD1 or TRBD2 (6 bases each). The germline gives CDR1 SGHRS, CDR2 YFSETQ. Trimming left V 0 bases short and J 7 bases short, with 11 bases between. The CDR3 has 14 residues. Here the CDR3 reads CASSLVTGANEQFF. CDR3 nucleotide sequence: TGCGCCAGCAGCTTGGTAACGGGGGCAAATGAGCAGTTCTTC.

The sample holds many counts of this clonotype. The chain carries TRBV12-3 or TRBV12-4 and TRBJ1-6; possibly TRBD1 for D (6 bases). Trimming left V 5 bases short and J 8 bases short, with 13 bases between. CDR3 size: 14 residues. The CDR3 here is CASSGRGGDSPLHF. In DNA form, the CDR3 reads TGTGCCAGCAGTGGGCGTGGGGGCGATTCACCCCTCCACTTT.

The chain recombines TRBV28 with TRBJ1-1; D unresolved. CDR1 is MDHEN, CDR2 SYDVKM, per germline. The ends were cut back, 10 bases at V and 4 bases at J, with 13 bases in the middle. The CDR3 spans 12 residues. The DNA for the CDR3 is TGTGCCACCGACCGGAGGGCCACTGAAGCTTTCTTT. Translating it yields CATDRRATEAFF. The whole variable domain, remainder taken from reference TRBV28 and TRBJ1-1, is DVKVTQSSRYLVKRTGEKVFLECVQDMDHENMFWYRQDPGLGLRLIYFSYDVKMKEKGDIPEGYSVSREKKERFSLILESASTNQTSMYLCATDRRATEAFFGQGTRLTVV.

This clonotype was detected many times. V is TRBV24-1 and J is TRBJ2-4; weak D call: TRBD2 (7 bases). Germline CDR1 is KGHDR and CDR2 is SFDVKD. V was cut by 5 bases and J by 3 bases, with 13 bases left in between. This CDR3 is built from 15 residues. The CDR3 nucleotides read TGTGCCACCAGTGGGGGGGGCGGAAGCAAAAACATTCAGTACTTC. Protein: CATSGGGGSKNIQYF.

This chain links TRBV20-1 with TRBJ1-2, with D possibly TRBD1 on 6 matching bases. V was cut by 6 bases and J by 0 bases, with 23 bases left in between. This CDR3 has 17 amino acids. Germline loops: CDR1 DFQATT, CDR2 SNEGSKA (reference sequence). In nucleotides, the CDR3 is TGCAGTGCCCGTACTAGGCGGGGGGGCGTTACTAACTATGGCTACACCTTC. This encodes CSARTRRGGVTNYGYTF.

This clonotype was found a few times. The chain is built from TRBV24-1 and TRBJ2-3; 13 nucleotides align to TRBD2. The germline V gene encodes CDR1 KGHDR and CDR2 SFDVKD. CDR3 length equals 16 residues. The trim removed 4 bases at V and 5 bases at J, leaving 5 bases unmatched. This CDR3 reads CATSDRLAGGGDTQYF. As DNA, the CDR3 is TGTGCCACCAGTGACAGACTAGCGGGGGGCGGAGATACGCAGTATTTT.

This clonotype has ten or more counts. The V gene is TRBV24-1, the J gene TRBJ2-3; 11 bases match TRBD2. CDR3 length: 19 residues. Germline-derived CDR1 and CDR2 are KGHDR and SFDVKD. The trim removed 2 bases at V and 0 bases at J, leaving 9 bases unmatched. The CDR3 DNA reads TGTGCCACCAGTGATTCGCTGACTAGCGGGAAGCCTAGCACAGATACGCAGTATTTT. This translates into CATSDSLTSGKPSTDTQYF.

The chain links TRBV19 to TRBJ1-2; D may be TRBD1 (5 bases). The CDR3 has 14 amino acids. Trimming took off 5 bases at V and 2 bases at J, with 12 bases between the two ends. Germline V lookup: CDR1 LNHDA, CDR2 SQIVND (reference sequence). Here the CDR3 DNA reads TGTGCCAGTAGTGTTCGTGAGGGGAACTATGGCTACACCTTC. Translated: CASSVREGNYGYTF.

This clonotype came up a few times. The chain has TRBV12-3 or TRBV12-4 and TRBJ1-1, with D unresolved. The CDR3 is 11 residues long. The V end lost 3 bases, the J end lost 4 bases, and 3 bases lay between the germline ends. The CDR3 loop reads CASSFTTEAFF. CDR3 DNA sequence: TGTGCCAGCAGTTTTACCACTGAAGCTTTCTTT.